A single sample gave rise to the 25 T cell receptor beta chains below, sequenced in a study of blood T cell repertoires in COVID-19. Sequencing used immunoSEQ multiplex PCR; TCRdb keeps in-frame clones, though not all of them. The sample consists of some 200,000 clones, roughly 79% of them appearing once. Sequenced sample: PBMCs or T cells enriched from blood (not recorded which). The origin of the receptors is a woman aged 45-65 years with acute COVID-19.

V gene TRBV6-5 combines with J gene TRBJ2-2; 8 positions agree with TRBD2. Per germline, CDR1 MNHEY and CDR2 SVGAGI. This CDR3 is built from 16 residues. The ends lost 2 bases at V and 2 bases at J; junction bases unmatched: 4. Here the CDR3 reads CASSYGAGANTGELFF. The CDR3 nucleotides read TGTGCCAGCAGTTACGGAGCGGGGGCAAACACCGGGGAGCTGTTTTTT.

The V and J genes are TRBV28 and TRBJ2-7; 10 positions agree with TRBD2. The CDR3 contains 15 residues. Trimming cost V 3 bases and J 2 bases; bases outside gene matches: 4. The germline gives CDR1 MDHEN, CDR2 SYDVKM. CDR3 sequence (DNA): TGTGCCAGCAGTTTGGGCCTAGCGGGGGCCTACGAGCAGTACTTC. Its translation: CASSLGLAGAYEQYF.

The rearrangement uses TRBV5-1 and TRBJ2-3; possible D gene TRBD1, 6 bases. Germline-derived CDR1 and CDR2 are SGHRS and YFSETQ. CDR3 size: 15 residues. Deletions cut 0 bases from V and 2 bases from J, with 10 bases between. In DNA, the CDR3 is TGCGCCAGCAGCTTGGGGCAGGGGTCCACAGATACGCAGTATTTT. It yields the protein CASSLGQGSTDTQYF.

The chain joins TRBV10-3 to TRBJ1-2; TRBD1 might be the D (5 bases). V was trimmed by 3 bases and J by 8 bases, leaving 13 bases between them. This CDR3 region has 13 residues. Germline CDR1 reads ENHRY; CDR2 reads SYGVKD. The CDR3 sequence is CAISEIGAGGYTF. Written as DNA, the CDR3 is TGTGCCATCAGTGAAATTGGGGCGGGAGGCTACACCTTC.

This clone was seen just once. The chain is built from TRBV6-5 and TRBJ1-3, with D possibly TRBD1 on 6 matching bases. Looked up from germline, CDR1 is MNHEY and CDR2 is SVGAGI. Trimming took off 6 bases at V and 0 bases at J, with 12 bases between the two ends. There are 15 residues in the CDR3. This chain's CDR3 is CASRSGQSSGNTIYF. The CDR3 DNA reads TGTGCCAGCAGATCCGGACAGAGCTCTGGAAACACCATATATTTT.

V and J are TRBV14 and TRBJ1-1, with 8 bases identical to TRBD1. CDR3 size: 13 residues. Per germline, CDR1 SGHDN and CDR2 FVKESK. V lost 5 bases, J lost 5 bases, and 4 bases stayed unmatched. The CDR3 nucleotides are TGTGCCAGCAGCAGGACAGGGAGGACTGAAGCTTTCTTT. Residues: CASSRTGRTEAFF.

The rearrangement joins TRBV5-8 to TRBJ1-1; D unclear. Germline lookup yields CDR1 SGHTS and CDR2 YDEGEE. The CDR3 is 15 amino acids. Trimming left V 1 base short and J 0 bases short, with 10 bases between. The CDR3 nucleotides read TGTGCCAGCAGCTTGAGGCAGGCCATGAACACTGAAGCTTTCTTT. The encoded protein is CASSLRQAMNTEAFF.

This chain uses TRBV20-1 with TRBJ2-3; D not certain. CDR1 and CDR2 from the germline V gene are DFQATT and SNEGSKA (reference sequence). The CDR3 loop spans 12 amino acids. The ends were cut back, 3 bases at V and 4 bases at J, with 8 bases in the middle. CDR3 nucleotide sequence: TGCAGTGCTAGTCTATCCTCAGATACGCAGTATTTT. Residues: CSASLSSDTQYF.

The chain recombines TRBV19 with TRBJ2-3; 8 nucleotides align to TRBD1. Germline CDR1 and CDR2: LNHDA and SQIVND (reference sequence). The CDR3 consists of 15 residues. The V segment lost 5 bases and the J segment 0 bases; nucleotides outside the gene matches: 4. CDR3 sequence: CASSPGGGSTDTQYF. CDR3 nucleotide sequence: TGTGCCAGTAGTCCAGGGGGCGGCAGCACAGATACGCAGTATTTT.

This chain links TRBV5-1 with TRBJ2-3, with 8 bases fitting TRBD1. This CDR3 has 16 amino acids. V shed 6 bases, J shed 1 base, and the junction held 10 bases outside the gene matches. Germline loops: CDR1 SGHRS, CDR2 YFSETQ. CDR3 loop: CASIQPPGQGTDTQYF. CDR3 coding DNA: TGCGCCAGCATCCAGCCCCCGGGACAGGGCACAGATACGCAGTATTTT.

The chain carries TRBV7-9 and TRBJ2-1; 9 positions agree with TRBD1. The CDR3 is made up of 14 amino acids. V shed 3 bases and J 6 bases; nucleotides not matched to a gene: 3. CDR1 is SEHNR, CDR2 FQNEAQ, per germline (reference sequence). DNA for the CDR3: TGTGCCAGCAGCTTGGGACAGGGACCCAATGAGCAGTTCTTC. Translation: CASSLGQGPNEQFF.

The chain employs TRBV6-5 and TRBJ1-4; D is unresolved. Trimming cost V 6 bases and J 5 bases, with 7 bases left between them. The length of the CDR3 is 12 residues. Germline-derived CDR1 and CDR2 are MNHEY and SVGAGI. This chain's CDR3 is CASRAQNEKLFF. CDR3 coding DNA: TGTGCCAGCAGAGCCCAAAATGAAAAACTGTTTTTT.

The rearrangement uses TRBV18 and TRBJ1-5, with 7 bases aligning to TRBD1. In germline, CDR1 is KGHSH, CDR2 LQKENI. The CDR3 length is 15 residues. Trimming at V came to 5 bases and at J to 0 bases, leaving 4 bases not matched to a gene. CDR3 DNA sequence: TGTGCCAGCTCAATGGGACAGCATAGCAATCAGCCCCAGCATTTT. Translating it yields CASSMGQHSNQPQHF.

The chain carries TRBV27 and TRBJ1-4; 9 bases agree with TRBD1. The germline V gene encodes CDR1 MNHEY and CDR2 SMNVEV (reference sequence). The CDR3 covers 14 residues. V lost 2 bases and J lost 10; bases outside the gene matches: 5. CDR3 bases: TGTGCCAGCAGTTTAGGGGACAGGGTCGGAAAACTGTTTTTT. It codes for CASSLGDRVGKLFF.

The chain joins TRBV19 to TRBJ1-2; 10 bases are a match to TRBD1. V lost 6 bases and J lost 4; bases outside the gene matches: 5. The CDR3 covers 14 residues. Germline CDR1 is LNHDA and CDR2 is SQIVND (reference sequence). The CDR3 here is CASRTTGGAYGYTF. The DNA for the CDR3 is TGTGCCAGTAGAACGACAGGGGGCGCCTATGGCTACACCTTC. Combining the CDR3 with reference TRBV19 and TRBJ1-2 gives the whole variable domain DGGITQSPKYLFRKEGQNVTLSCEQNLNHDAMYWYRQDPGQGLRLIYYSQIVNDFQKGDIAEGYSVSREKKESFPLTVTSAQKNPTAFYLCASRTTGGAYGYTFGSGTRLTVV.

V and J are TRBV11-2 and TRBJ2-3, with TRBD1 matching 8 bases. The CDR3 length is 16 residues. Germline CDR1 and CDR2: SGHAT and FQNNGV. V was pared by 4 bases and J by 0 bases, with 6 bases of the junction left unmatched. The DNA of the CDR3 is TGTGCCAGCAGCTCCCAGGGGGCGCATAGCACAGATACGCAGTATTTT. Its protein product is CASSSQGAHSTDTQYF.

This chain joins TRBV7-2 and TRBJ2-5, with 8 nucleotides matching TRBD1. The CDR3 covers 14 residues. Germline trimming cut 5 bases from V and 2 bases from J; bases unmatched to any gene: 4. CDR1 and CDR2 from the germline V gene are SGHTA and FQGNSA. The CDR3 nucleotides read TGTGCCAGCAGCCCCGGACAGGGACAAGAGACCCAGTACTTC. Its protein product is CASSPGQGQETQYF.

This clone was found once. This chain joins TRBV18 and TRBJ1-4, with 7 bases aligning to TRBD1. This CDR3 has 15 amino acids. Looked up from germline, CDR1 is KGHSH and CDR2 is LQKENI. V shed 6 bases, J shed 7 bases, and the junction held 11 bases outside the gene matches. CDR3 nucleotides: TGTGCCAGCTCGGCCGGGACAGAGAAATCTGAAAAACTGTTTTTT. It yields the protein CASSAGTEKSEKLFF.

The CDR3: CASSYSYSNQPQHF. The CDR3 coding sequence is TGTGCCAGCAGCTACAGTTATAGCAATCAGCCCCAGCATTTT. V and J are TRBV28 and TRBJ1-5; no clear D gene. V was shortened by 6 bases and J by 0 bases, with 9 bases between the two germline ends. This CDR3 has 14 residues. Germline CDR1 is MDHEN and CDR2 is SYDVKM.

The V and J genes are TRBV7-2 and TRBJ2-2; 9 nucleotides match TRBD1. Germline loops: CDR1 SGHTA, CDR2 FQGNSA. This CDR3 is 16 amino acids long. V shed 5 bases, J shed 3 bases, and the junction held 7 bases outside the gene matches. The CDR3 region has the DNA TGTGCCAGCAGCCGCGGACAGGGGACCTACACCGGGGAGCTGTTTTTT. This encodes CASSRGQGTYTGELFF.

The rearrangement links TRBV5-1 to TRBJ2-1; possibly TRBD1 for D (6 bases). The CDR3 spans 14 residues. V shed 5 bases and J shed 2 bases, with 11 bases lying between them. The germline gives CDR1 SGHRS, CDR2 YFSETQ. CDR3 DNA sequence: TGCGCCAGCAGTTTAAGACAGGCCTACAATGAGCAGTTCTTC. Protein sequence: CASSLRQAYNEQFF.

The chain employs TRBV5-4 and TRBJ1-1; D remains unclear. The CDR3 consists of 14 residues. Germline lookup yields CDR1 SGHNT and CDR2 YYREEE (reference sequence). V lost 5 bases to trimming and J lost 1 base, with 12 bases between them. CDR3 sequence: CASSTGEPNTEAFF. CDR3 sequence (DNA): TGTGCCAGCAGTACCGGGGAACCGAACACTGAAGCTTTCTTT.

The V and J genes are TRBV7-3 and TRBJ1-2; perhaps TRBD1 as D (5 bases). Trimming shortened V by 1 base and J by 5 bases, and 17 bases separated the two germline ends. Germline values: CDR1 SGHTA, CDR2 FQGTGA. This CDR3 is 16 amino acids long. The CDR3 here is CASSLKPTESLYGYTF. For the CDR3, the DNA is TGTGCCAGCAGCTTAAAACCGACAGAGAGCCTATATGGCTACACCTTC.

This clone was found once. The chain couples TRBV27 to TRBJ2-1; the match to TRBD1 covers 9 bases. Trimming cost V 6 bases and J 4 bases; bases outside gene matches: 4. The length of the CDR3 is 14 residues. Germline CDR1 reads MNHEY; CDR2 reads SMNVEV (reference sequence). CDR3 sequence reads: CASRPGQGYNEQFF. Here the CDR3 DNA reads TGTGCCAGCAGACCGGGACAGGGATACAATGAGCAGTTCTTC.

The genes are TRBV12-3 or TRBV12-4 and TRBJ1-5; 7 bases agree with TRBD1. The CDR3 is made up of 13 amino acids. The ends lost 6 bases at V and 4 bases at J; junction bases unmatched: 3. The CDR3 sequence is CASRTGTNQPQHF. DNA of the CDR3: TGTGCCAGCAGGACAGGGACAAATCAGCCCCAGCATTTT.